These 23 T cell receptor beta chains share one sample of origin, sequenced in a study of cytomegalovirus exposure and HLA in healthy donors. PCR was performed using 60 Vbeta and 13 Jbeta primers. The protocol was immunoSEQ multiplex PCR, while the TCRdb copy is restricted to in-frame clones and leaves out a portion. The sample contains over 90,000 clones, 73% of which appear only once. Sequencing used PBMCs. The receptors were gathered from a man between 40 and 49 years old in good health and CMV-seronegative.

This chain connects TRBV5-1 to TRBJ2-2, with 13 positions matching TRBD2. Germline CDR1 and CDR2: SGHRS and YFSETQ. The CDR3 covers 17 residues. With 3 bases clipped from V and 1 base from J, the junction kept 3 bases outside the gene matches. The CDR3 sequence is CASSSWTSGGNTGELFF. In nucleotides, the CDR3 is TGCGCCAGCAGCTCTTGGACTAGCGGGGGGAACACCGGGGAGCTGTTTTTT. The full variable domain, rest sourced from reference TRBV5-1 and TRBJ2-2, is KAGVTQTPRYLIKTRGQQVTLSCSPISGHRSVSWYQQTPGQGLQFLFEYFSETQRNKGNFPGRFSGRQFSNSRSEMNVSTLELGDSALYLCASSSWTSGGNTGELFFGEGSRLTVL.

V usage is TRBV2 and J usage is TRBJ1-1; D gene unclear. The V gene lost 6 bases and the J gene lost 1 base, with 15 bases spanning the gap. Germline assignment: CDR1 SNHLY and CDR2 FYNNEI. This CDR3 has 15 amino acids. CDR3 amino acids: CASSLVTRKNTEAFF. CDR3 sequence (DNA): TGTGCCAGCAGCCTAGTTACACGGAAGAACACTGAAGCTTTCTTT.

For the CDR3, the DNA is TGTGCCAGCGACAGGAGAGGTCAGCCCCAGCATTTT. Translated, it gives CASDRRGQPQHF. The chain recombines TRBV2 with TRBJ1-5; weak D call: TRBD1 (6 bases). The germline V and J ends were trimmed by 8 bases and 6 bases, with 11 bases remaining between them. The CDR3 covers 12 residues. In germline, CDR1 is SNHLY, CDR2 FYNNEI.

The CDR3 loop reads CASVSGTGKVNEQFF. Here the CDR3 DNA reads TGTGCCAGCGTATCCGGGACAGGGAAAGTTAATGAGCAGTTCTTC. J is TRBJ2-1 and V is TRBV10-3; 9 nucleotides align to TRBD1. There are 15 residues in the CDR3. Germline V gene lookup returns CDR1 ENHRY and CDR2 SYGVKD. V lost 10 bases and J lost 7; bases outside the gene matches: 14.

This clone was found a few times. This chain links TRBV2 with TRBJ1-2, with 7 bases matching TRBD1. The CDR3 is 14 amino acids. V was pared by 5 bases and J by 6 bases, with 9 bases of the junction left unmatched. The germline V gene has CDR1 SNHLY and CDR2 FYNNEI. CDR3 bases: TGTGCCAGCAGTTTTAACGACAGGGAGCATGGCTACACCTTC. This sequence encodes CASSFNDREHGYTF.

V and J are TRBV7-8 and TRBJ2-7, with 9 bases identical to TRBD1. The germline V gene encodes CDR1 SGHVS and CDR2 FQNEAQ. V lost 2 bases, J lost 3 bases, and 11 bases stayed unmatched. This CDR3 is 17 amino acids long. The CDR3 here is CASSLPDGTGFLYEQYF. CDR3 in DNA: TGTGCCAGCAGCTTACCAGACGGGACAGGGTTTCTCTACGAGCAGTACTTC.

This clone came up once. The CDR3 DNA reads as TGTGCCACCGGAACAGGGTCCGGAAACACCATATATTTT. Amino acids: CATGTGSGNTIYF. The chain combines TRBV10-3 with TRBJ1-3; the D gene is possibly TRBD1 (6 bases). V was clipped by 10 bases and J by 4 bases, with 14 bases between them. The germline CDR1 and CDR2 sequences are ENHRY and SYGVKD. The CDR3 extends over 13 amino acids.

V is TRBV30 and J is TRBJ2-7; maybe TRBD1 (5 bases). V lost 4 bases, J lost 2 bases, and 9 bases lay in between. This CDR3 region has 12 residues. Germline CDR1 reads GTSNPN; CDR2 reads SVGIG (reference sequence). The CDR3 sequence: CAWKGLTYEQYF. CDR3 nucleotides: TGTGCCTGGAAGGGGCTCACCTACGAGCAGTACTTC. The complete variable domain, with remaining parts taken from reference TRBV30 and TRBJ2-7, reads SQTIHQWPATLVQPVGSPLSLECTVEGTSNPNLYWYRQAAGRGLQLLFYSVGIGQISSEVPQNLSASRPQDRQFILSSKKLLLSDSGFYLCAWKGLTYEQYFGPGTRLTVT.

This chain connects TRBV4-2 to TRBJ2-2; D uncertain. With 3 bases removed from V and 6 bases from J, the gap between germline ends came to 17 bases. This CDR3 contains 16 residues. Germline loops: CDR1 LGHNA, CDR2 YNFKEQ. The CDR3 region has the DNA TGTGCCAGCAGCCACCTCTTCAAAACAGAGTCCGGGGAGCTGTTTTTT. This sequence encodes CASSHLFKTESGELFF.

This clone was seen more than once but under ten times. The V gene is TRBV28, the J gene TRBJ1-4, with D perhaps matching TRBD1 (6 bases). The germline V and J ends were trimmed by 8 bases and 3 bases, with 13 bases remaining between them. CDR1 and CDR2 from the germline V gene are MDHEN and SYDVKM. CDR3 size: 14 residues. CDR3 residues: CASLGAGANEKLFF. Here the CDR3 DNA reads TGTGCCAGCCTGGGGGCGGGGGCTAATGAAAAACTGTTTTTT.

The chain carries TRBV7-6 and TRBJ2-7; 8 bases match TRBD1. The CDR3 has 16 residues. Germline V gives CDR1 SGHVS, CDR2 FNYEAQ. The trim removed 2 bases at V and 0 bases at J, leaving 6 bases unmatched. For the CDR3, the DNA is TGTGCCAGCAGCTTACAGGGGGCGACCAGCTCCTACGAGCAGTACTTC. This gives the protein CASSLQGATSSYEQYF.

This chain links TRBV11-2 with TRBJ2-3, with TRBD2 matching over 8 bases. V was pared by 7 bases and J by 0 bases, with 6 bases of the junction left unmatched. Germline lookup yields CDR1 SGHAT and CDR2 FQNNGV. The CDR3 is 15 amino acids. The DNA for the CDR3 is TGTGCCAGCACCCAGACGGGGGGGAGCACAGATACGCAGTATTTT. This sequence encodes CASTQTGGSTDTQYF.

V gene TRBV5-1 combines with J gene TRBJ1-2; 7 positions agree with TRBD1. The CDR3 has 15 amino acids. CDR1 is SGHRS, CDR2 YFSETQ, per germline. Germline trimming cut 0 bases from V and 6 bases from J; bases unmatched to any gene: 8. This CDR3 is CASSLAVEGADGYTF. The CDR3 DNA reads TGCGCCAGCAGCTTGGCCGTGGAGGGGGCGGATGGCTACACCTTC.

CDR3 in amino acids: CASSLWLAGGPGTGELFF. The CDR3 nucleotides read TGTGCCAGCAGTTTGTGGCTAGCGGGGGGCCCGGGCACCGGGGAGCTGTTTTTT. The V and J genes are TRBV27 and TRBJ2-2, with TRBD2 matching over 11 bases. CDR1 is MNHEY, CDR2 SMNVEV, per germline (reference sequence). The CDR3 extends over 18 amino acids. The V gene end was trimmed by 3 bases and the J gene end by 4 bases; junction bases not matched to a gene: 10.

The rearrangement links TRBV9 to TRBJ2-5, with D possibly being TRBD2 (5 bases). Germline V gene sequence: CDR1 SGDLS, CDR2 YYNGEE. The CDR3 sequence is 14 residues long. V shed 0 bases and J shed 2 bases, with 8 bases lying between them. For the CDR3, the DNA is TGTGCCAGCAGCGTAGAGCTAGCACAAGAGACCCAGTACTTC. Translated: CASSVELAQETQYF.

V and J are TRBV2 and TRBJ2-2; 10 nucleotides line up with TRBD2. The germline CDR1 and CDR2 sequences are SNHLY and FYNNEI. The CDR3 has 16 amino acids. V gave up 6 bases and J gave up 1 base; unmatched junction bases: 5. The CDR3 sequence: CASRTLAGGNTGELFF. The CDR3, as DNA: TGTGCCAGCAGGACGTTAGCGGGGGGGAACACCGGGGAGCTGTTTTTT. The full variable domain, in which reference TRBV2 and TRBJ2-2 provide the parts outside the CDR3, is EPEVTQTPSHQVTQMGQEVILRCVPISNHLYFYWYRQILGQKVEFLVSFYNNEISEKSEIFDDQFSVERPDGSNFTLKIRSTKLEDSAMYFCASRTLAGGNTGELFFGEGSRLTVL.

CDR3 loop: CASSQDRGLIEQYF. The CDR3 nucleotides are TGTGCCAGCAGCCAAGACAGGGGCCTCATCGAGCAGTACTTC. The chain joins TRBV14 to TRBJ2-7; the D gene is possibly TRBD1 (6 bases). The CDR3 has 14 residues. The V and J ends lost 0 bases and 6 bases respectively, with 12 bases between them. The germline V gene has CDR1 SGHDN and CDR2 FVKESK.

The chain couples TRBV6-5 to TRBJ2-1; TRBD1 aligns across 12 bases. The CDR3 totals 15 residues. Germline V gives CDR1 MNHEY, CDR2 SVGAGI. The J segment lost 7 bases and the V segment lost 4 bases, leaving 5 bases of the junction unmatched. CDR3 DNA sequence: TGTGCCAGCAGTTCGGGACAGGGGGCTTGGAATGAGCAGTTCTTC. Translated, it gives CASSSGQGAWNEQFF.

The rearrangement uses TRBV23-1 and TRBJ2-7; D gene unclear. TRBV23-1 is classed as an ORF, of uncertain function. V dropped 9 bases and J dropped 1 base, with 4 bases sitting between them. The CDR3 extends over 10 amino acids. The chain's CDR3 is CARRSYEQYF. For the CDR3, the DNA is TGCGCCAGGCGGTCCTACGAGCAGTACTTC.

V is TRBV29-1 and J is TRBJ1-4, with 10 bases lining up with TRBD1. Germline lookup yields CDR1 SQVTM and CDR2 ANQGSEA. V lost 4 bases, J lost 3 bases, and 11 bases stayed unmatched. This CDR3 contains 17 residues. CDR3 sequence (DNA): TGCAGCGTTGCTCCGGGACAGGGGAATTGGGCTAATGAAAAACTGTTTTTT. This encodes CSVAPGQGNWANEKLFF.

The chain is built from TRBV4-1 and TRBJ2-7; TRBD2 matches at 7 bases. The ends lost 4 bases at V and 1 base at J; junction bases unmatched: 10. CDR3 length: 16 residues. Germline assignment: CDR1 MGHRA and CDR2 YSYEKL. The CDR3 reads CASSREGPGMSYEQYF. The CDR3 nucleotides read TGCGCCAGCAGCCGGGAGGGTCCAGGGATGTCCTACGAGCAGTACTTC.

This rearrangement joins TRBV7-8 to TRBJ2-1, with TRBD2 matching over 14 bases. Germline V lookup: CDR1 SGHVS, CDR2 FQNEAQ. The trim removed 3 bases at V and 9 bases at J, leaving 4 bases unmatched. The CDR3 consists of 15 residues. DNA for the CDR3: TGTGCCAGCAGCTTGACTAGCGGGGGGGCCGGTGAGCAGTTCTTC. Translation gives CASSLTSGGAGEQFF.

V is TRBV19 and J is TRBJ2-7, with D possibly TRBD1 on 5 matching bases. CDR1 is LNHDA and CDR2 is SQIVND in the germline V gene (reference sequence). The CDR3 is 14 amino acids. Trimming stripped 3 bases from V and 2 bases from J, with 11 bases between. CDR3 in amino acids: CASSMMDTPYEQYF. The DNA of the CDR3 is TGTGCCAGTAGTATGATGGACACCCCCTACGAGCAGTACTTC. Combining the CDR3 with reference TRBV19 and TRBJ2-7 gives the whole variable domain DGGITQSPKYLFRKEGQNVTLSCEQNLNHDAMYWYRQDPGQGLRLIYYSQIVNDFQKGDIAEGYSVSREKKESFPLTVTSAQKNPTAFYLCASSMMDTPYEQYFGPGTRLTVT.